The source of this TCR beta chain is a study of blood T cell repertoires in COVID-19. In the study overall: Sites across the United States, Italy and Spain contributed samples from acute and convalescent COVID-19. Sample material is recorded as cDNA or gDNA derived from T cells, B-cell-depleted T cells, or PBMCs.

The CDR3 totals 16 residues. Germline V gene sequence: CDR1 MNHNY, CDR2 SVGAGI (reference sequence). V was clipped by 1 base and J by 4 bases; unmatched bases: 5. Original methodology: Reference gene primer amplification in the assay estimated nucleated cell counts. Libraries were prepared by immunoSEQ multiplex PCR; TCRdb keeps only in-frame clonotypes and omits some of them. V and J calls and clone size follow that table, whereas D and trimming were derived from the DNA. The data contain 150,000 to 200,000 clones, 85% of them seen just once; the ten biggest clones take up less than 9%. The source of this sequence is a woman aged 60-70 years with acute or convalescent COVID-19. The chain recombines TRBV6-6 with TRBJ1-5; 9 bases agree with TRBD1. Sequencing used peripheral blood. CDR3 DNA: TGTGCCAGCAGTTACTTCGGGACAGGGTCAAATCAGCCCCAGCATTTT. As protein: CASSYFGTGSNQPQHF.